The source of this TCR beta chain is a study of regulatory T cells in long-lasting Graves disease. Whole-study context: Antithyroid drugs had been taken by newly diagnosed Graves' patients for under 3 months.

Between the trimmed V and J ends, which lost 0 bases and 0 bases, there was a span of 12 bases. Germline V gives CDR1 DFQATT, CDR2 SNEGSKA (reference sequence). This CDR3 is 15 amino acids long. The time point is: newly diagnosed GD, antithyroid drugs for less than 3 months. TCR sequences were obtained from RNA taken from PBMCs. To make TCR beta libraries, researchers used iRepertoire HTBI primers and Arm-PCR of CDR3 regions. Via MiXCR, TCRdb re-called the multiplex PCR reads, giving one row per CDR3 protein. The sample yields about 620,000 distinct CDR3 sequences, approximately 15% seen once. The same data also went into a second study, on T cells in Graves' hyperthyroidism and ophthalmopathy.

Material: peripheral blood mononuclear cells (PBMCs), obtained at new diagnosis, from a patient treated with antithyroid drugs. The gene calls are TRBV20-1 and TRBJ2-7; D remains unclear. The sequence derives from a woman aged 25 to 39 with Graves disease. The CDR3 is CSARDPLRHSYEQYF. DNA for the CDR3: TGCAGTGCTAGAGATCCACTAAGACACTCCTACGAGCAGTACTTC.